The text below deals with one T cell receptor (beta chain). The antigen this receptor binds is unknown. Within one base of it there is no much larger clone, and no base qualities were kept. The time point label corresponds to: about 28 days (+/-7) after the second vaccine dose. AZD1222 recipients given second doses at about 4 weeks or at about 12 weeks were pooled, since spike-specific TCR depth and breadth were not found to differ between the two schedules. The vaccinee samples were drawn from two UK trials, COV001 and COV002, one of which was a single-blind randomized controlled phase 2/3 trial testing AZD1222 (ChAdOx1 nCoV-19) in healthy adults. For TCRbeta chain sequencing, PBMC samples from trial participants were taken at day 0 and at day 28 after the second dose. These data come from a study of T cell responses to AZD1222 COVID-19 vaccine (dated by TCRdb to the early 2020s). The study in broad terms: TCR sequencing covered over 230 trial participants: about 210 given two doses of AZD1222 and about 26 given two doses of MenACWY control vaccine. Trial participants were enrolled into age subgroups of 18-55, 56-69 and 70-plus years, which contained roughly 150, 30 and 60 TCR-sequenced participants, respectively.

The germline V gene encodes CDR1 LGHDT and CDR2 YNNKEL (reference sequence). The cysteine opens and the phenylalanine closes a CDR3 of 16 amino acids. The only DNA kept is the CDR3, 48 bases in frame from the first base. The germline ends are 16 bases apart after V is trimmed by 4 bases and J by 2 bases. Paper-wide results and their limitations: After two AZD1222 doses, both the breadth and the depth of spike-specific TCRs were significantly higher than at day 0 and than in MenACWY recipients. Conclusions about previously exposed vaccinees were limited because only 6 or 7 AZD1222 recipients were SARS-CoV-2 seropositive at baseline. Vaccine-associated CD4 TCRs spanned the whole spike protein, with dominant responses in regions 160-218 and 743-854. The 56-69-year group was small, and its depth increase did not reach significance, likely because of low power. Reportedly, close to half of the unique spike-specific TCRs recognized epitopes lying outside the regions that are mutated in the B.1.351 and B.1.1.7 variants. Because no day 14 peak-response samples were available, repertoires were characterized only after the peak T cell response. Participants were mostly white British and included more females than males, and it was suggested by the authors that clonal diversity may have been underestimated.

The CDR3 regions of human TCRbeta chains were analyzed by immunosequencing. The paper's data handling went like this. Repertoire TCRs were matched against a reference library of SARS-CoV-2-specific TCRs generated with the MIRA antigen-specificity platform. Breadth was defined as the fraction of unique TCRs that were SARS-CoV-2-associated, and depth was defined as the fraction of total T cells that were SARS-CoV-2-associated. Each spike-specific TCR was assigned to its reactive spike region and to a CD4 or CD8 class using the MIRA data. Log10-transformed breadth and depth values were compared by one-way ANOVA with Sidak's multiple comparisons tests. TCRdb obtained this table from immuneACCESS and retained in-frame rearrangements with V and J assigned. These tables miss some clones; where compared with another copy, unresolved V genes account for less than half of the shortfall, and the remainder is unexplained. The DNA gave D and trimming, while V, J and clone size come from that table. The sample table lists 90,000 to 150,000 clones, about nine tenths of them with a count of one. The leading ten clones occupy about 2.5% of the sample.

The source material was peripheral blood, sampled 28 days after the second AZD1222 dose. The V and J segments used are TRBV3-1 (or the pseudogene TRBV3-2) and TRBJ2-3; the D call is tentative, TRBD1 or TRBD2, as each matches 6 bases. This clonotype originated in an adult who received the AZD1222 COVID-19 vaccine. This receptor has the CDR3 CASSPLRGAVTDTQYF. At the DNA level, the sequence is TGTGCCAGCAGCCCCCTGAGGGGGGCTGTCACAGATACGCAGTATTTT.